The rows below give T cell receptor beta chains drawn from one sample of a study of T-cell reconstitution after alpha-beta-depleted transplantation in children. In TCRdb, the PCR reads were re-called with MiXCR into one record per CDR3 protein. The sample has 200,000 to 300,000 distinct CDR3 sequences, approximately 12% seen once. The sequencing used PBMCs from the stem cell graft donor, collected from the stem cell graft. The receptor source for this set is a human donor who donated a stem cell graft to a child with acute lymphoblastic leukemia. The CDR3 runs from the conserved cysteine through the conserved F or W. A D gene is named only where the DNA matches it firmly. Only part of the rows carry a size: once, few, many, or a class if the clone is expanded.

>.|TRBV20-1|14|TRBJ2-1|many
TGCAGTGCTAGAGATCTCTACGGGGACGTTGAGCAGTTCTTC
CSARDLYGDVEQFF
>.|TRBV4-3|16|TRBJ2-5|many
TGCGCCAGCAGCCAAGCAAAAGGAGGGCCGTTAGAGACCCAGTACTTC
CASSQAKGGPLETQYF
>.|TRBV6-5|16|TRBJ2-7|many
TGTGCCAGCAGCCCCTATGGGGTAGAACGAGGGGGCGAGCAGTACTTC
CASSPYGVERGGEQYF
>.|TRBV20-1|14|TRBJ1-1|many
TGCAGTGCTAGAGAAAAGGGTGTTCACGGTGAAGCTTTCTTT
CSAREKGVHGEAFF
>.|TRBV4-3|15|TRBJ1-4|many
TGCGCCAGCAGCCAAGCGTACCGAACTAATGAAAAACTGTTTTTT
CASSQAYRTNEKLFF
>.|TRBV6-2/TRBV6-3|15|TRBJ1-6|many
TGTGCCAGCAGTTACTCAGGCAGATCAAATTCACCCCTCCACTTT
CASSYSGRSNSPLHF
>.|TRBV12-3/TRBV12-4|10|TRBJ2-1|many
TGTGCCAGCAGCCTCAATGAGCAGTTCTTC
CASSLNEQFF
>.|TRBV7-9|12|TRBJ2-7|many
TGTGCCAGCAGCTTAGATATGGGGGAGCAGTACTTC
CASSLDMGEQYF
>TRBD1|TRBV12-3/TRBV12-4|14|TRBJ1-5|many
TGTGCCAGCAGAGGACAGGGGGCTAATCAGCCCCAGCATTTT
CASRGQGANQPQHF
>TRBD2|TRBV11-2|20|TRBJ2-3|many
TGTGCCAGCAGCCCGACGGGACTAGCGGGAGGGGTGACTAGCACAGATACGCAGTATTTT
CASSPTGLAGGVTSTDTQYF
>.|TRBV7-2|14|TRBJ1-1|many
TGTGCCAGCAGTCCGGTGGCCATGAACACTGAAGCTTTCTTT
CASSPVAMNTEAFF
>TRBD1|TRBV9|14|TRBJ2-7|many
TGTGCCAGCAGCGCGGCCGGGACAGCCTACGAGCAGTACTTC
CASSAAGTAYEQYF
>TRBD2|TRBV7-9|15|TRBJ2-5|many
TGTGCCAGCAGCCCGAGGGCGGGGGGGCACGAGACCCAGTACTTC
CASSPRAGGHETQYF
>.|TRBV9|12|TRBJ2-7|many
TGTGCCAGCAGCGTACAGGGAGGCGAGCAGTACTTC
CASSVQGGEQYF
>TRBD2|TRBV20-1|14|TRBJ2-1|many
TGCAGTGCTAGAGGAGCGGGGTTTTACAATGAGCAGTTCTTC
CSARGAGFYNEQFF
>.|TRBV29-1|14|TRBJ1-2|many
TGCAGCGTTGAAGGTCGGGGCAGGGGATACGGCTACACCTTC
CSVEGRGRGYGYTF
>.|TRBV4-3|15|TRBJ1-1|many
TGCGCCAGCAGCCAAGAGGCCCGGGACACCACTGAAGCTTTCTTT
CASSQEARDTTEAFF
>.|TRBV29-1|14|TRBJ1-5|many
TGCAGCGTTGTGGGAGTCGGTCTAGATCAGCCCCAGCATTTT
CSVVGVGLDQPQHF
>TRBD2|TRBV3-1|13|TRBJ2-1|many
TGTGCCAGCCGGGGACTAGCGGACAATGAGCAGTTCTTC
CASRGLADNEQFF
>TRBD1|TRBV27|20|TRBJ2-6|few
TGTGCCAGCAGTTTCCGACGGGACAGGGGGCTTAGGTCTGGGGCCAACGTCCTGACTTTC
CASSFRRDRGLRSGANVLTF
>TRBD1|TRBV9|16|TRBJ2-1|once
TGTGCCAGCAGCGTTCATCGGGACAGGGAGAGCAATGAGCAGTTCTTC
CASSVHRDRESNEQFF
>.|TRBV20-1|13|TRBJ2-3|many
TGCAGTGCTAGAGGCTCTAGCACAGATACGCAGTATTTT
CSARGSSTDTQYF
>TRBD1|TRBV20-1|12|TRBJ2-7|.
TGCAGTGCTAGTGGACAGGGCCCCGAGCAGTACTTC
CSASGQGPEQYF
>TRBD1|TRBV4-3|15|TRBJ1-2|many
TGCGCCAGCAGCCAAGCGACAGGGCTTCCCTATGGCTACACCTTC
CASSQATGLPYGYTF
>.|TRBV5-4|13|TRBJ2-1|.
TGTGCCAGCAGCTTAAATCTCCGGGATGAGCAGTTCTTC
CASSLNLRDEQFF
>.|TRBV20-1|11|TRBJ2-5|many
TGCAGTGCTAGGCAAAAAGAGACCCAGTACTTC
CSARQKETQYF
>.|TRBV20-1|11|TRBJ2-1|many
TGCAGTGCTATGAGGCGCGATGAGCAGTTCTTC
CSAMRRDEQFF
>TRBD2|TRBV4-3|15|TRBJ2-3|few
TGCGCCAGCAGCCAGTCCGCGGGAGGCCGAGATACGCAGTATTTT
CASSQSAGGRDTQYF
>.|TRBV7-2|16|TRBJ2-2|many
TGTGCCAGCAGCCCGAGGGGGGGCTGGAGCACCGGGGAGCTGTTTTTT
CASSPRGGWSTGELFF
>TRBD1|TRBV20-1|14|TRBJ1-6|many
TGCAGTGCTAGTGCAGGGGGAGATAATTCACCCCTCCACTTT
CSASAGGDNSPLHF
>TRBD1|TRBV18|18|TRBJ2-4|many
TGTGCCAGCTCACCATCCCTAGGACAGGCCGGGACCAAAAACATTCAGTACTTC
CASSPSLGQAGTKNIQYF
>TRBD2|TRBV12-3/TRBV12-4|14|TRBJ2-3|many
TGTGCCAGCAGCCCCGGACTAGCGACAGATACGCAGTATTTT
CASSPGLATDTQYF
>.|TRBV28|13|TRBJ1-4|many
TGTGCCAGCAGTTTATACGGGAATGAAAAACTGTTTTTT
CASSLYGNEKLFF
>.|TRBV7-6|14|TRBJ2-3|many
TGTGCCAGCAGCCTGGGACCCCGCGGAGATACGCAGTATTTT
CASSLGPRGDTQYF
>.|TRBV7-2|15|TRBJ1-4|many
TGTGCCAGCAGCAGCTCAGGGAAAACTAATGAAAAACTGTTTTTT
CASSSSGKTNEKLFF
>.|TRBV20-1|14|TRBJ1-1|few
TGCAGTGCACCCGCCGGGACCTTTAACACTGAAGCTTTCTTT
CSAPAGTFNTEAFF
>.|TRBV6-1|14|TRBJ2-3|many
TGTGCCAGCAGTGAAACGGCGGAGACAGATACGCAGTATTTT
CASSETAETDTQYF
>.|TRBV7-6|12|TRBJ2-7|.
TGTGCCAGCAGCTTAGAAGACAGCGAGCAGTACTTC
CASSLEDSEQYF
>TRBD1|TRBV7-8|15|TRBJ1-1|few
TGTGCCAGCAGCTTAGTTTCAGGGGGCTACACTGAAGCTTTCTTT
CASSLVSGGYTEAFF
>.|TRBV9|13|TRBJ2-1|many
TGTGCCAGCAGCGTAGCGGTCTACAATGAGCAGTTCTTC
CASSVAVYNEQFF
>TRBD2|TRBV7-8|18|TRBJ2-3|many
TGTGCCAGCAGCTTAGCGCAGGCTAGCGGGAGGTACACAGATACGCAGTATTTT
CASSLAQASGRYTDTQYF
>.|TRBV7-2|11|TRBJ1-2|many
TGTGCCAGCAGCTTAGGGTTCGGCTACACCTTC
CASSLGFGYTF